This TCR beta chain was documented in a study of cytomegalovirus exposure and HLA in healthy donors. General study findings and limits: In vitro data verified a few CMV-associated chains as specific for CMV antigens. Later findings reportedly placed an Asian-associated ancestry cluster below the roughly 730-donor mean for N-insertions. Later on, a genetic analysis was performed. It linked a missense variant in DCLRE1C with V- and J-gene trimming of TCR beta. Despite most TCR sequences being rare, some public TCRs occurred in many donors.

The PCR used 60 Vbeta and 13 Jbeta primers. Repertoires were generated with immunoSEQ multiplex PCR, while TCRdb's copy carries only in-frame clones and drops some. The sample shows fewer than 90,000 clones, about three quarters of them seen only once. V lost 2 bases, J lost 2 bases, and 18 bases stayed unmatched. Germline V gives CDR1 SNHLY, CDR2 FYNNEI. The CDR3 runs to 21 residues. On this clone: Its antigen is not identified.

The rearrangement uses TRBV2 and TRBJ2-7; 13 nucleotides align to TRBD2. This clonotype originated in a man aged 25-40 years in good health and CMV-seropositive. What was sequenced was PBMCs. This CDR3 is CASSEPTSGLAGPIPPYEQYF. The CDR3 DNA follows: TGTGCCAGCAGTGAACCCACCTCGGGACTAGCGGGACCAATTCCACCCTACGAGCAGTACTTC.